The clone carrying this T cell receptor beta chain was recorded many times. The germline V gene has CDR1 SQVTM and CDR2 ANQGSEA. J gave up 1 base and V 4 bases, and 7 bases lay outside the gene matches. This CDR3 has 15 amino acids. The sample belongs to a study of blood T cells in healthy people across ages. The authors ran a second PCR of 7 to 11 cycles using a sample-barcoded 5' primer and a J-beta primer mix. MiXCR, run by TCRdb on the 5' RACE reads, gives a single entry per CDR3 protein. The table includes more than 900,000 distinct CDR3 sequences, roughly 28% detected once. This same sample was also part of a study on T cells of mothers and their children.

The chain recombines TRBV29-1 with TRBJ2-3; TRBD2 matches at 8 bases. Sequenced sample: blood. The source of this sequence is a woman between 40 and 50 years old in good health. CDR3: CSVGRPAGGTDTQYF. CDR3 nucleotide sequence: TGCAGCGTTGGCCGACCAGCGGGAGGCACAGATACGCAGTATTTT.